This T cell receptor beta chain was retrieved from a study of blood T cells in healthy people across ages. Study-wide results and caveats: As age increased, TCR beta diversity per million T cells fell in a roughly linear fashion.

Sample-barcoded 5' priming and a J-beta primer mix drove a second PCR of about 6 to 12 cycles. The yield of each sample was at least 2.5 million CDR3-containing paired-end reads. Each CDR3 protein is one row after TCRdb ran MiXCR on the 5' RACE reads. The sample consists of roughly 500,000 distinct CDR3 sequences, nearly 25% of them appearing once. Peripheral blood samples of around 11 milliliters were drawn from each donor. CDR3 length: 15 amino acids. Germline values: CDR1 DFQATT, CDR2 SNEGSKA (reference sequence). The V and J ends lost 0 bases and 4 bases respectively, with 15 bases between them. To note about this clonotype: Its antigen is undetermined.

These data are also associated with another study on T cells of mothers and their children.

The sequenced sample was blood. This clonotype originated in a boy aged 5 to 17 in good health. The V gene is TRBV20-1, the J gene TRBJ1-2; the D gene is possibly TRBD1 (5 bases). The CDR3 DNA is TGCAGTGCTAGAGATGAAAGGGGCTACTCCTATGGCTACACCTTC. Amino acids: CSARDERGYSYGYTF.